The rows below give T cell receptor beta chains drawn from one sample of a study of cytotoxic CD8 clonotypes in ibrutinib-treated CLL. Method: immunoSEQ multiplex PCR; TCRdb's copy keeps in-frame clones and lacks some. The table has about 300,000 clones, 76% seen once. The sample was PBMCs, taken at disease progression, from a patient treated with ibrutinib. These receptors were taken from a human donor with chronic lymphocytic leukemia. Both conserved end residues are part of each CDR3. D genes are given only for firm matches. Only part of the rows carry a size: once, few, many, or a class if the clone is expanded.

CDR3aa,CDR3nt,d_gene,j_gene,abundance,v_gene
CASSVRGSGANVLTF,TGTGCCAGCAGCGTAAGGGGGAGTGGGGCCAACGTCCTGACTTTC,.,TRBJ2-6,.,TRBV9
CASRLSSGNTIYF,TGTGCCAGCAGGTTGAGCTCTGGAAACACCATATATTTT,.,TRBJ1-3,.,TRBV28
CASRKDRGGNEQYF,TGTGCCAGCAGGAAAGACAGGGGGGGAAACGAGCAGTACTTC,TRBD1,TRBJ2-7,.,TRBV2
CASIDRVLTQYF,TGTGCCAGCATCGACAGGGTTCTTACGCAGTATTTT,TRBD1,TRBJ2-3,.,TRBV6-1
CASSPLGLADFNTGELFF,TGTGCCAGCAGCCCCCTAGGACTAGCGGACTTTAACACCGGGGAGCTGTTTTTT,TRBD2,TRBJ2-2,.,TRBV11-2
CASSPGRAGEQYF,TGTGCCAGTAGTCCGGGACGGGCCGGGGAGCAGTACTTC,.,TRBJ2-7,.,TRBV19
CAISWGGEQYF,TGTGCCATCAGTTGGGGGGGCGAGCAGTACTTC,TRBD2,TRBJ2-7,few,TRBV10-3
CATSRAWQPNEKLFF,TGTGCCACCAGCAGAGCATGGCAGCCTAATGAAAAACTGTTTTTT,.,TRBJ1-4,few,TRBV15
CASSHGWGERETQYF,TGCGCCAGCAGCCACGGGTGGGGGGAGCGCGAGACCCAGTACTTC,.,TRBJ2-5,.,TRBV5-1
CASSQMNSNQPQHF,TGCGCCAGCAGCCAAATGAATAGCAATCAGCCCCAGCATTTT,.,TRBJ1-5,.,TRBV4-1
CASSFLAVSYEQYF,TGTGCCAGCAGCTTTCTAGCGGTAAGCTACGAGCAGTACTTC,TRBD2,TRBJ2-7,few,TRBV7-8
CASSLMNTGELFF,TGTGCCAGCAGCTTGATGAACACCGGGGAGCTGTTTTTT,.,TRBJ2-2,medium-sized,TRBV11-2
CASSDRDRALTEQFF,TGTGCCAGCAGCGACCGGGACAGGGCCTTGACTGAGCAGTTCTTC,TRBD1,TRBJ2-1,.,TRBV14
CASSRPGGRNTGELFF,TGCGCCAGCAGCCGCCCGGGAGGGAGAAACACCGGGGAGCTGTTTTTT,TRBD2,TRBJ2-2,.,TRBV4-1
CASSDDSTYNEQFF,TGCGCCAGCAGCGATGACTCAACCTACAATGAGCAGTTCTTC,.,TRBJ2-1,few,TRBV5-1
CASSMGSGRGYGYTF,TGTGCCAGTAGTATGGGTTCAGGTCGGGGCTATGGCTACACCTTC,.,TRBJ1-2,.,TRBV19
CASSRAGGALNTEAFF,TGTGCCAGCAGCAGAGCAGGGGGCGCTTTGAACACTGAAGCTTTCTTT,TRBD1,TRBJ1-1,.,TRBV7-9
CAISVLTGNSGNTIYF,TGTGCCATCAGTGTCTTAACAGGAAACTCTGGAAACACCATATATTTT,.,TRBJ1-3,.,TRBV10-3
CASSSTGTLLFF,TGTGCCAGCAGCTCGACAGGGACGCTACTGTTTTTT,TRBD1,TRBJ2-2,.,TRBV13
CAISEGVQPQHF,TGTGCCATCAGTGAAGGGGTTCAGCCCCAGCATTTT,.,TRBJ1-5,.,TRBV10-3